The 3 T cell receptor beta chains below were found in one sample sequenced in a study of T cells in Graves' hyperthyroidism and ophthalmopathy. Amplification yielded TCR beta CDR3 regions, with RNA transcripts as the source. RT-PCR in the first round (using the HTBI primer set) targeted the TCR CDR3. One entry per CDR3 protein, called by TCRdb with MiXCR from the multiplex PCR reads. The data show under 350,000 distinct CDR3 sequences, around 20% seen once. Sequenced sample: blood. The receptors come from a woman between 50 and 59 years old with Graves' hyperthyroidism.

This clonotype occurred many times. V gene TRBV3-1 combines with J gene TRBJ2-7; TRBD1 matches at 8 bases. The CDR3 is made up of 15 amino acids. The trim removed 5 bases at V and 3 bases at J, leaving 9 bases unmatched. Germline V CDR1 and CDR2: LGHDT, YNNKEL (reference sequence). CDR3 sequence reads: CASSEVRTGFYEQYF. CDR3 nucleotides: TGTGCCAGCAGCGAAGTACGGACAGGGTTCTACGAGCAGTACTTC.

The CDR3 DNA is TGTGCCAGCAGTGCTCACAGAGATAGCAATCAGCCCCAGCATTTT. Residues: CASSAHRDSNQPQHF. The chain links TRBV6-1 to TRBJ1-5, with D uncertain. CDR1 is MNHNS and CDR2 is SASEGT in the germline V gene. This CDR3 contains 15 residues. The V end lost 4 bases, the J end lost 0 bases, and 10 bases lay between the germline ends.

The chain couples TRBV20-1 to TRBJ1-2, with 11 bases fitting TRBD1. V shed 6 bases, J shed 7 bases, and the junction held 7 bases outside the gene matches. The CDR3 covers 13 residues. The germline V gene has CDR1 DFQATT and CDR2 SNEGSKA (reference sequence). CDR3 nucleotides: TGCAGTGCAGGGACAGGGGGAGTCTCTGGCTACACCTTC. It encodes CSAGTGGVSGYTF.